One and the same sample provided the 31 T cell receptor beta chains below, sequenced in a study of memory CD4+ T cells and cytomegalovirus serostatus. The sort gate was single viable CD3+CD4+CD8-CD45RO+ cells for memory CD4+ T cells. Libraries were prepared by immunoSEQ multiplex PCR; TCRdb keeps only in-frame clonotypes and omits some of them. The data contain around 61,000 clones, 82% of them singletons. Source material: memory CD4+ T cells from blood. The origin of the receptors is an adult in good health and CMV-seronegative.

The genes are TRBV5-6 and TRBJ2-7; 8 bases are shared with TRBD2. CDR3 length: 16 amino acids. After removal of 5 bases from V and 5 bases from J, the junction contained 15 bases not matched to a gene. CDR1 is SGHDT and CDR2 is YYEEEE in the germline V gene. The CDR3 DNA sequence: TGTGCCAGCAGTCTCGTATACCCCGGGGGGGCAGACGAGCAGTACTTC. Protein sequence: CASSLVYPGGADEQYF.

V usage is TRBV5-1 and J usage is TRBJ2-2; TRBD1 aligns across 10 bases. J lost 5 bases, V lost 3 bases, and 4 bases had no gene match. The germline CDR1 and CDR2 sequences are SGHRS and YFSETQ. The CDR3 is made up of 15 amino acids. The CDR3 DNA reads TGCGCCAGCAGCTGGGCGGGACAGGGGACCGGGGAGCTGTTTTTT. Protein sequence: CASSWAGQGTGELFF.

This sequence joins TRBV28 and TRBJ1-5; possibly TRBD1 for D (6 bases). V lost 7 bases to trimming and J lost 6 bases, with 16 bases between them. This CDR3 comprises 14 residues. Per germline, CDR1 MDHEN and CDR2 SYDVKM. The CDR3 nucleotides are TGTGCCAGCACCGCAGCAGGGGTAGGTCAGCCCCAGCATTTT. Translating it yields CASTAAGVGQPQHF.

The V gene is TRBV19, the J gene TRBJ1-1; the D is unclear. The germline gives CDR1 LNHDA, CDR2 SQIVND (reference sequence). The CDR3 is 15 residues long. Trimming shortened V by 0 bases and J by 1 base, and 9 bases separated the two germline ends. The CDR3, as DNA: TGTGCCAGTAGTATAGATCTTCGACAGAACACTGAAGCTTTCTTT. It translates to CASSIDLRQNTEAFF.

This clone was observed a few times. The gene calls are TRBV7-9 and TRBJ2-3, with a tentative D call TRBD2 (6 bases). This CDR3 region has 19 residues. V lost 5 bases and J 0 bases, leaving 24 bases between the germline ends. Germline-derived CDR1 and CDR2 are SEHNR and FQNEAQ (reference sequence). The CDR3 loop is CASSPLQRRGGRSTDTQYF. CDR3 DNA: TGTGCCAGCAGCCCCCTTCAGAGGCGGGGAGGTCGGAGCACAGATACGCAGTATTTT.

CDR3 sequence reads: CASSSGGGGTQYF. The CDR3 bases are TGTGCCAGCAGCTCCGGGGGAGGAGGGACCCAGTACTTC. This rearrangement joins TRBV7-9 to TRBJ2-5, with a weak D call TRBD2 (6 bases). Germline assignment: CDR1 SEHNR and CDR2 FQNEAQ (reference sequence). The CDR3 extends over 13 amino acids. Between the trimmed V and J ends, which lost 4 bases and 7 bases, there was a span of 13 bases.

The DNA of the CDR3 is TGTGCCAGCAGCCTAGGGACCGACAGGGGATATGGCTACACCTTC. It translates to CASSLGTDRGYGYTF. This chain links TRBV7-9 with TRBJ1-2; TRBD1 matches 8 bases. Trimming took 5 bases from V and 5 from J; bases not matched to a gene: 10. CDR3 length: 15 amino acids. The germline gives CDR1 SEHNR, CDR2 FQNEAQ (reference sequence).

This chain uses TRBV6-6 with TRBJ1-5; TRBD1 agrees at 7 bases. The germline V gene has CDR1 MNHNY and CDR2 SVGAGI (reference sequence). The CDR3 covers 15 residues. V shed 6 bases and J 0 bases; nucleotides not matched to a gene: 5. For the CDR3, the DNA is TGTGCCAGCAGCCAGGGGGGACTTAGCAATCAGCCCCAGCATTTT. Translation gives CASSQGGLSNQPQHF.

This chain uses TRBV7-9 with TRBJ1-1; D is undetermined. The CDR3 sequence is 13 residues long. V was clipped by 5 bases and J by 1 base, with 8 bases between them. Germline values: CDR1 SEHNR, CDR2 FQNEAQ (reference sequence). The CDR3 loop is CASSHKPNTEAFF. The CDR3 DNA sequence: TGTGCCAGCAGCCATAAACCGAACACTGAAGCTTTCTTT.

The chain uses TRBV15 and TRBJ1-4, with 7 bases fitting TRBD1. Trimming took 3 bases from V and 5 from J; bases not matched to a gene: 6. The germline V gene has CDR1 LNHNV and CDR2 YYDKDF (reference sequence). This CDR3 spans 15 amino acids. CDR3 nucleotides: TGTGCCACCAGCAGGGGGGCAGGGGGGAATGAAAAACTGTTTTTT. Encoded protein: CATSRGAGGNEKLFF.

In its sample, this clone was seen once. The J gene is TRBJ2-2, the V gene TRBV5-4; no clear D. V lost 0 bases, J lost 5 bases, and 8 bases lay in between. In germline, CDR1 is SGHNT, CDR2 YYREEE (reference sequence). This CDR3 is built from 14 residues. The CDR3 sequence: CASSLAQATGELFF. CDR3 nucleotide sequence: TGTGCCAGCAGCTTGGCGCAGGCTACCGGGGAGCTGTTTTTT.

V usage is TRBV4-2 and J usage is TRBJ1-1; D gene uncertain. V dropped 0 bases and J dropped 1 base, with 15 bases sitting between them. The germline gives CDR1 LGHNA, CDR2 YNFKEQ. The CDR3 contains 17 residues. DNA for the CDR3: TGTGCCAGCAGCCAAGATTGGGCACAAACTGGGAACACTGAAGCTTTCTTT. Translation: CASSQDWAQTGNTEAFF.

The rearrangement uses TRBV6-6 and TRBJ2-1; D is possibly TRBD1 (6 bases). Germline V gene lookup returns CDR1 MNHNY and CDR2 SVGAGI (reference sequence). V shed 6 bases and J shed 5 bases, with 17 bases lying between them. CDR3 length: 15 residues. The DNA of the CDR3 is TGTGCCAGCAGCCCTTCAGGGGTGACTAACAATGAGCAGTTCTTC. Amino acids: CASSPSGVTNNEQFF.

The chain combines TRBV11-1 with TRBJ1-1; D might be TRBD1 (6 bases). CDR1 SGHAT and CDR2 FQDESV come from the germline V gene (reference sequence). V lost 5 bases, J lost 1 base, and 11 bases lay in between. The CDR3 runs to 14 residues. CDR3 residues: CASSAQTGNTEAFF. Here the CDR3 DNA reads TGTGCCAGCAGCGCCCAGACAGGGAACACTGAAGCTTTCTTT.

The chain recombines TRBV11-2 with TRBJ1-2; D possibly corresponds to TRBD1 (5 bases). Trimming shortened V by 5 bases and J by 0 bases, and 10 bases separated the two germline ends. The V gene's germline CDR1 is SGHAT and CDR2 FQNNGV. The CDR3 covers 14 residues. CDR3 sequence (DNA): TGTGCCAGCAGCCCCGGGGACGCTAACTATGGCTACACCTTC. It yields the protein CASSPGDANYGYTF.

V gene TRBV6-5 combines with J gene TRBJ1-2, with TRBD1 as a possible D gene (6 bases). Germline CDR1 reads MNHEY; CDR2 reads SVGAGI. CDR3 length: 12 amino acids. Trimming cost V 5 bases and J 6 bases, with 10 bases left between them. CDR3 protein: CASSLEGDGYTF. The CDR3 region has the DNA TGTGCCAGCAGTCTAGAGGGGGATGGCTACACCTTC.

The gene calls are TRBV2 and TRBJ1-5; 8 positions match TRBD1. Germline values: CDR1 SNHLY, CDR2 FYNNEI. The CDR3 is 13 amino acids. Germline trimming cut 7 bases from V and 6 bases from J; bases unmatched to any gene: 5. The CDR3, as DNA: TGTGCCAGCAAAGGACAGGGTAGTCAGCCCCAGCATTTT. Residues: CASKGQGSQPQHF.

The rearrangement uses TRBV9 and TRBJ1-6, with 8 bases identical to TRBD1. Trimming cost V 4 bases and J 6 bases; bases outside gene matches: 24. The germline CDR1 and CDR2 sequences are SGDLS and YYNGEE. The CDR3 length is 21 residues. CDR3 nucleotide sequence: TGTGCCAGCAGCCCCCGCGGACAGGGAAGCTTAAGGGCGTTATTTAATTCACCCCTCCACTTT. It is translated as CASSPRGQGSLRALFNSPLHF.

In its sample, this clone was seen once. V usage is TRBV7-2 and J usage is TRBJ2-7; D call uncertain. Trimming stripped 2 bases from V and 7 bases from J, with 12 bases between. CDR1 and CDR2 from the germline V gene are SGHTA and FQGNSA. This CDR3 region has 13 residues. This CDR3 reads CASSLLEHGEQYF. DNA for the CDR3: TGTGCCAGCAGCTTATTGGAACACGGGGAGCAGTACTTC. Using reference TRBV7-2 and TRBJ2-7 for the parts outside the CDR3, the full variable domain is GAGVSQSPSNKVTEKGKDVELRCDPISGHTALYWYRQSLGQGLEFLIYFQGNSAPDKSGLPSDRFSAERTGGSVSTLTIQRTQQEDSAVYLCASSLLEHGEQYFGPGTRLTVT.

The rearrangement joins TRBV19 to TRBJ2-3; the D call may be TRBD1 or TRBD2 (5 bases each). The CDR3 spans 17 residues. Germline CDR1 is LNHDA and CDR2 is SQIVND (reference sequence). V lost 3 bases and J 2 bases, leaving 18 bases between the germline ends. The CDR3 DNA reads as TGTGCCAGTAGTATCGGCCGACCCGGGACCCCCACAGATACGCAGTATTTT. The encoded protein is CASSIGRPGTPTDTQYF.

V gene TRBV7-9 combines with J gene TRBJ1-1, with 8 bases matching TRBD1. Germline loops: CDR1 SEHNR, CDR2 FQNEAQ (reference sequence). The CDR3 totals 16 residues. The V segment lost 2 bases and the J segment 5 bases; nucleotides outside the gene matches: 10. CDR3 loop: CASSLPGGVGRTEAFF. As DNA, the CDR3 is TGTGCCAGCAGCTTACCAGGGGGCGTGGGGAGGACTGAAGCTTTCTTT.

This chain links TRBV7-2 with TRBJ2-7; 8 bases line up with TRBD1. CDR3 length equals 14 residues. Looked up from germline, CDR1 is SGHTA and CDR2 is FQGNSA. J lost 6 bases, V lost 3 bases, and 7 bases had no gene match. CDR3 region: CASSLRTGYGEQYF. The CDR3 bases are TGTGCCAGCAGCTTGAGGACAGGGTACGGCGAGCAGTACTTC.

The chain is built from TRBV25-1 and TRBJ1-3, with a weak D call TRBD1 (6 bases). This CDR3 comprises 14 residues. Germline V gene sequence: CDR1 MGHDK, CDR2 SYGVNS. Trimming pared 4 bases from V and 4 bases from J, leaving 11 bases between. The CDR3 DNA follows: TGTGCCAGCAGTGCACGGGGGCACGGAAACACCATATATTTT. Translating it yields CASSARGHGNTIYF.

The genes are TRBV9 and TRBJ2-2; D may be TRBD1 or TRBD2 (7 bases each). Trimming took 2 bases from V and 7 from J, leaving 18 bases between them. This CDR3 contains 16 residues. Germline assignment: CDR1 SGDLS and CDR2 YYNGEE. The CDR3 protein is CASSVRATGRVGELFF. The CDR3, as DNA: TGTGCCAGCAGCGTGCGGGCGACAGGGAGGGTCGGGGAGCTGTTTTTT.

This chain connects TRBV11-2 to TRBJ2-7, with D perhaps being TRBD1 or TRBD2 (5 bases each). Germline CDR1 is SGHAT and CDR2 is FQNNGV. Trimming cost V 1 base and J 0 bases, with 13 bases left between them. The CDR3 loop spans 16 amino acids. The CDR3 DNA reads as TGTGCCAGCAGCTTAGGCTCCGGGGCCGCCTCCTACGAGCAGTACTTC. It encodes CASSLGSGAASYEQYF.

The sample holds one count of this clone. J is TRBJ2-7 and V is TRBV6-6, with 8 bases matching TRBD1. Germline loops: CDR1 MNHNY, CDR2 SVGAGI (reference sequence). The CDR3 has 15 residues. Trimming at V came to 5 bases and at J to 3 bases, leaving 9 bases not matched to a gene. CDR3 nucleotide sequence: TGTGCCAGCAGTACCCGGAGACAGGGGTACTACGAGCAGTACTTC. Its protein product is CASSTRRQGYYEQYF.

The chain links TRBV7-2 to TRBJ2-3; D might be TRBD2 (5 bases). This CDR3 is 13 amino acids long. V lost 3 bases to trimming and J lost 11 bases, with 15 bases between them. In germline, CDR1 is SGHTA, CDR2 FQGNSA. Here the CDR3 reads CASSLETGSKQYF. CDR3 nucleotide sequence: TGTGCCAGCAGCTTGGAGACGGGGTCCAAGCAGTATTTT.

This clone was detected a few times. The CDR3 loop is CASSLGLADSGNTIYF. CDR3 nucleotides: TGTGCCAGCAGCTTGGGACTGGCAGACTCTGGAAACACCATATATTTT. The gene calls are TRBV7-9 and TRBJ1-3, with a possible D match to TRBD1 (5 bases). The CDR3 is made up of 16 amino acids. Germline lookup yields CDR1 SEHNR and CDR2 FQNEAQ (reference sequence). Trimming stripped 3 bases from V and 0 bases from J, with 12 bases between.

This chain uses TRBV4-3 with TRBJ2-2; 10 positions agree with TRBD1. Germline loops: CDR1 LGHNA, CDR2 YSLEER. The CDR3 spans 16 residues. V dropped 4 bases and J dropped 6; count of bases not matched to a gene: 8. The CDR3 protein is CASSPRTGGGAGELFF. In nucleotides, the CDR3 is TGCGCCAGCAGCCCCAGGACAGGGGGGGGTGCCGGGGAGCTGTTTTTT.

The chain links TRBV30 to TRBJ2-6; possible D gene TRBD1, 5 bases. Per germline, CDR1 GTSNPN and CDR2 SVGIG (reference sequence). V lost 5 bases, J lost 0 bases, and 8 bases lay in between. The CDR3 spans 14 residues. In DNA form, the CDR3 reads TGTGCCTGGGACAGAAGCTCTGGGGCCAACGTCCTGACTTTC. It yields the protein CAWDRSSGANVLTF.

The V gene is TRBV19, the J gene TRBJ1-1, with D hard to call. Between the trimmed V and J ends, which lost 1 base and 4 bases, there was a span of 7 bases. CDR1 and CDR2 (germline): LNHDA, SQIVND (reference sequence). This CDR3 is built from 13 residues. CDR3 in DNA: TGTGCCAGTAGTATAGCGGGGAGCACTGAAGCTTTCTTT. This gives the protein CASSIAGSTEAFF.